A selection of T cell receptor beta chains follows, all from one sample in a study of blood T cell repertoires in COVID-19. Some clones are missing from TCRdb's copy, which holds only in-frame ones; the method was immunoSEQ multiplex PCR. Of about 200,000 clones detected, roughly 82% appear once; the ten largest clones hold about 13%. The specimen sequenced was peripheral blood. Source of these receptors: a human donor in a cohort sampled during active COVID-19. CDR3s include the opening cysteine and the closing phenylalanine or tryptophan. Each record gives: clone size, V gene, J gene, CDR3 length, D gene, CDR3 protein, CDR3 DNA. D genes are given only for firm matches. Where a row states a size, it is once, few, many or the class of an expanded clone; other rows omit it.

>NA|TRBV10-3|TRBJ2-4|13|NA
CAISESTGNIQYF
TGTGCCATCAGTGAGTCGACAGGAAACATTCAGTACTTC
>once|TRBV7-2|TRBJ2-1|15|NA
CASSPYREVFYEQFF
TGTGCCAGCAGCCCTTACAGGGAAGTGTTCTATGAGCAGTTCTTC
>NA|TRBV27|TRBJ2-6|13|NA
CATGSSGANVLTF
TGTGCCACCGGGAGCTCTGGGGCCAACGTCCTGACTTTC
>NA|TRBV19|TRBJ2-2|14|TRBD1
CASRGRGWTGELFF
TGTGCCAGTAGGGGCAGGGGGTGGACCGGGGAGCTGTTTTTT
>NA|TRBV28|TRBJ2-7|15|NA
CASSFPQLARYEQYF
TGTGCCAGCAGTTTTCCGCAGCTAGCGCGTTACGAGCAGTACTTC
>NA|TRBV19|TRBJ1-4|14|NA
CASSTVATNEKLFF
TGTGCCAGTAGTACGGTTGCAACTAATGAAAAACTGTTTTTT
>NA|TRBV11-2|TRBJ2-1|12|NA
CASSRDYNEQFF
TGTGCCAGCAGCCGCGACTACAATGAGCAGTTCTTC
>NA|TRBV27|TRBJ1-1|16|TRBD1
CASSLKDRVTLTEAFF
TGTGCCAGCAGTTTAAAGGACAGGGTTACCCTCACTGAAGCTTTCTTT
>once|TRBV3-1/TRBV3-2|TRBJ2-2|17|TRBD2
CASSQLSGLVDTGELFF
TGTGCCAGCAGCCAACTTAGCGGACTAGTGGACACCGGGGAGCTGTTTTTT
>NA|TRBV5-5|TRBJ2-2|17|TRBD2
CASSSPAGGRNTGELFF
TGTGCCAGCAGCTCTCCAGCGGGAGGTCGGAACACCGGGGAGCTGTTTTTT
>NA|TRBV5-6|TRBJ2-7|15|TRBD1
CASSLIGQGVYEQYF
TGTGCCAGCAGCTTGATCGGACAGGGGGTCTACGAGCAGTACTTC
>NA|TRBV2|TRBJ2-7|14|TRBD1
CASRIGQGIYEQYF
TGTGCCAGCAGGATTGGACAGGGGATCTACGAGCAGTACTTC
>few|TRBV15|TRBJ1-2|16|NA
CATSSEGGDSVYGYTF
TGTGCCACCAGCAGTGAAGGGGGTGACAGTGTTTATGGCTACACCTTC
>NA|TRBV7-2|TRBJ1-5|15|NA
CASSLARGWDQPQHF
TGTGCCAGCAGCTTGGCCAGGGGTTGGGATCAGCCCCAGCATTTT
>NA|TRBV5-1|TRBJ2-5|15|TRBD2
CASSSFAGVQETQYF
TGCGCCAGCAGCTCCTTTGCGGGAGTCCAAGAGACCCAGTACTTC
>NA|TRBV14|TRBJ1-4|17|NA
CASRRKGVRATNEKLFF
TGTGCCAGCAGGAGAAAGGGGGTAAGGGCAACTAATGAAAAACTGTTTTTT
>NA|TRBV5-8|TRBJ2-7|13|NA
CASSARQVYEQYF
TGTGCCAGCAGCGCCCGACAGGTCTACGAGCAGTACTTC
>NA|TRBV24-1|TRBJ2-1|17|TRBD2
CATSDLRGGSGTNEQFF
TGTGCCACCAGTGATTTGCGGGGAGGTAGCGGGACCAATGAGCAGTTCTTC
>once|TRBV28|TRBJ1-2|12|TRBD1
CASSGTVLGYTF
TGTGCCAGCAGTGGGACAGTGCTCGGCTACACCTTC
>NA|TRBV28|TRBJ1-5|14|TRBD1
CATSRGTGSQPQHF
TGTGCCACCTCCCGCGGGACAGGGTCTCAGCCCCAGCATTTT
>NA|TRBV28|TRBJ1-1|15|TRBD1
CASSPSTTGAPEAFF
TGTGCCAGCAGTCCGAGCACGACAGGGGCCCCCGAAGCTTTCTTT
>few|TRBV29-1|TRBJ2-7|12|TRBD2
CSVRTSGYEQYF
TGCAGCGTTCGGACTAGCGGCTACGAGCAGTACTTC
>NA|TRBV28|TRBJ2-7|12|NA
CASSPIPGEQYF
TGTGCCAGCAGTCCCATCCCGGGGGAGCAGTACTTC
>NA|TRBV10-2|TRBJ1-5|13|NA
CASRRGLNQPQHF
TGCGCCAGCAGAAGGGGTCTCAATCAGCCCCAGCATTTT
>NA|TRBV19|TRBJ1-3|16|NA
CASTPLAGSSGNTIYF
TGTGCCAGTACCCCCCTAGCAGGCAGCTCTGGAAACACCATATATTTT
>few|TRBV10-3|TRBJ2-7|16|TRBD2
CAISGGLAGEVYEQYF
TGTGCCATCAGTGGTGGACTAGCGGGAGAGGTCTACGAGCAGTACTTC
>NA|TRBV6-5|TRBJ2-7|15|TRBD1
CASSYQGQGRNEQYF
TGTGCCAGCAGTTACCAGGGACAGGGTAGGAACGAGCAGTACTTC
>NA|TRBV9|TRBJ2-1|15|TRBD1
CASSVGDRVSNEQFF
TGTGCCAGCAGCGTAGGGGACAGGGTGAGCAATGAGCAGTTCTTC
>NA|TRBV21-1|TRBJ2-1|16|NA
CASSKAPRVTYNEQFF
TGTGCCAGCAGCAAAGCCCCTCGGGTAACCTACAATGAGCAGTTCTTC